One and the same sample provided the 4 T cell receptor beta chains below, sequenced in a study of beta chain features in type 1 diabetes. These receptors have no identified antigens. General study results and limits: Shorter TCRB CDR3s, moderately but significantly so, marked every one of the four CD4+ subsets in Type 1 diabetes patients.

The authors reverse transcribed all of the isolated RNA, so sequencing captured expressed TCRB transcripts. Method: immunoSEQ multiplex PCR; TCRdb's copy keeps in-frame clones and lacks some. The profile shows under 300,000 clones, approximately 10% of them singletons. Sequencing was done on a sample of naive CD4+ T cells from blood. All receptors derive from a man aged 25-40 years with type 1 diabetes.

The chain combines TRBV10-3 with TRBJ2-7, with unresolved D. The CDR3 covers 12 residues. From germline, CDR1 is ENHRY and CDR2 SYGVKD. Trimming pared 2 bases from V and 6 bases from J, leaving 8 bases between. The CDR3 DNA sequence: TGTGCCATCAGTGAGAGAGCGACCGAGCAGTACTTC. It specifies CAISERATEQYF.

A few counts support this clone. This chain joins TRBV5-5 and TRBJ1-2, with D unclear. Trimming stripped 5 bases from V and 4 bases from J, with 18 bases between. Germline CDR1 reads SGHKS; CDR2 reads YYEKEE (reference sequence). The CDR3 extends over 15 amino acids. DNA for the CDR3: TGTGCCAGCAGTCTAAACCCCCAGGCAGTCTATGGCTACACCTTC. Translation gives CASSLNPQAVYGYTF.

This clone was detected only a few times. V usage is TRBV18 and J usage is TRBJ2-5; D is unresolved. The ends were cut back, 4 bases at V and 5 bases at J, with 14 bases in the middle. The CDR3 totals 14 residues. Germline V gene sequence: CDR1 KGHSH, CDR2 LQKENI. The CDR3 bases are TGTGCCAGCTCACGGTCGAGGTCATCGGAGACCCAGTACTTC. This gives the protein CASSRSRSSETQYF.

Only a few counts were recorded for this clone. The chain employs TRBV5-1 and TRBJ2-6; perhaps TRBD2 as D (5 bases). Germline V lookup: CDR1 SGHRS, CDR2 YFSETQ. The V end lost 0 bases, the J end lost 4 bases, and 8 bases lay between the germline ends. The CDR3 length is 15 residues. As DNA, the CDR3 is TGCGCCAGCAGCTTGGCCCCGGGGGGGGCCAACGTCCTGACTTTC. This gives the protein CASSLAPGGANVLTF.